One sample yielded the 8 T cell receptor beta chains listed below, sequenced in a study of T-cell reconstitution after alpha-beta-depleted transplantation in children. Unique molecular identifiers were incorporated when the TCRbeta library was constructed. TCRdb used MiXCR to reprocess the PCR reads, holding one entry per CDR3 protein. The sample contains fewer than 550,000 distinct CDR3 sequences, about 10% of which appear only once. The input for sequencing was PBMCs, taken before TCRalphabeta/CD19-depleted stem cell transplant. Receptor source: a child aged 2-15 years with inherited bone marrow failure, due to receive a stem cell transplant.

This clonotype was seen a handful of times. The chain couples TRBV28 to TRBJ1-1; no definite D call. Looked up from germline, CDR1 is MDHEN and CDR2 is SYDVKM. V was clipped by 6 bases and J by 4 bases, with 9 bases between them. The CDR3 is made up of 12 amino acids. The CDR3, as DNA: TGTGCCAGCAGGTTTGAGGGCACTGAAGCTTTCTTT. Amino acid sequence: CASRFEGTEAFF.

This clonotype was found many times. V is TRBV20-1 and J is TRBJ2-7, with 14 nucleotides matching TRBD2. Losses at the gene ends were 6 bases for V and 8 bases for J; bases not matched to a gene: 6. Germline V gene lookup returns CDR1 DFQATT and CDR2 SNEGSKA (reference sequence). The CDR3 spans 13 residues. Here the CDR3 DNA reads TGCAGTGCCTCAGGACTAGCGGGAGGCCAGCAGTACTTC. Its protein product is CSASGLAGGQQYF.

This clonotype appeared many times. The chain uses TRBV10-3 and TRBJ2-2; D call uncertain. V lost 4 bases, J lost 2 bases, and 5 bases lay in between. The germline V gene has CDR1 ENHRY and CDR2 SYGVKD. The CDR3 runs to 13 residues. The CDR3 DNA reads TGTGCCATCAGTGCTGGTAACACCGGGGAGCTGTTTTTT. Encoded protein: CAISAGNTGELFF.

This clonotype occurred a few times. V usage is TRBV4-1 and J usage is TRBJ1-5; D remains unclear. V lost 1 base, J lost 2 bases, and 6 bases lay in between. Per the germline V gene, CDR1 is MGHRA and CDR2 is YSYEKL. The CDR3 consists of 14 residues. The CDR3 DNA is TGCGCCAGCAGCCAAGTTATGGGCAATCAGCCCCAGCATTTT. Translating gives CASSQVMGNQPQHF.

J is TRBJ2-1 and V is TRBV20-1, with D tentatively TRBD1 or TRBD2 (5 bases each). V was cut by 5 bases and J by 6 bases, with 14 bases left in between. Germline V lookup: CDR1 DFQATT, CDR2 SNEGSKA (reference sequence). This CDR3 comprises 13 residues. CDR3 amino acids: CSALHRDANEQFF. The CDR3 DNA reads TGCAGTGCTCTCCACCGGGACGCCAATGAGCAGTTCTTC.

This clonotype was counted ten times or more. The chain is built from TRBV27 and TRBJ2-7, with 9 positions matching TRBD2. Trimming at V came to 6 bases and at J to 0 bases, leaving 9 bases not matched to a gene. Germline V gives CDR1 MNHEY, CDR2 SMNVEV (reference sequence). CDR3 length equals 16 residues. The CDR3 protein is CASSPTLAGLSYEQYF. Here the CDR3 DNA reads TGTGCCAGCAGCCCCACTCTAGCGGGGCTCTCCTACGAGCAGTACTTC.

The chain combines TRBV3-1 with TRBJ2-2, with TRBD2 matching over 7 bases. Losses at the gene ends were 0 bases for V and 4 bases for J; bases not matched to a gene: 11. Germline V gene data show CDR1 as LGHDT and CDR2 as YNNKEL (reference sequence). The CDR3 runs 18 residues. CDR3 region: CASSQDAAWRESTGELFF. CDR3 bases: TGTGCCAGCAGCCAAGATGCCGCTTGGCGGGAGTCCACCGGGGAGCTGTTTTTT. Based on the CDR3 plus reference TRBV3-1 and TRBJ2-2, the full variable domain is DTAVSQTPKYLVTQMGNDKSIKCEQNLGHDTMYWYKQDSKKFLKIMFSYNNKELIINETVPNRFSPKSPDKAHLNLHINSLELGDSAVYFCASSQDAAWRESTGELFFGEGSRLTVL.

The gene calls are TRBV5-1 and TRBJ1-2; D ambiguous. This CDR3 comprises 14 residues. V shed 0 bases and J shed 4 bases, with 10 bases lying between them. CDR1 and CDR2 (germline): SGHRS, YFSETQ. The CDR3 region is CASSLDSLVYGYTF. The CDR3 DNA reads TGCGCCAGCAGCTTGGACAGTCTGGTCTATGGCTACACCTTC.